The next 10 T cell receptor beta chains were all read from a single sample in a study of Tregs in tolerant kidney transplant recipients. The nonmyeloablative bone marrow transplants came from related graft donors, with transient mixed chimerism. Libraries were prepared by immunoSEQ multiplex PCR; TCRdb keeps only in-frame clonotypes and omits some of them. This sample has 80,000 or so clones; more than 85% occur once, and the top ten carry roughly 1.5%. Sequencing was performed on CD4+ T cells from blood (PBMCs), taken 24 months after the transplant. The receptors were gathered from a human patient who received a combined kidney and bone marrow transplant. Part of the T cell pool may stem from the graft donor.

The chain has TRBV5-1 and TRBJ2-7; D ambiguous. The CDR3 is made up of 16 amino acids. Trimming took off 0 bases at V and 0 bases at J, with 13 bases between the two ends. Germline CDR1 SGHRS, CDR2 YFSETQ. CDR3 residues: CASSLGPLQASYEQYF. In DNA, the CDR3 is TGCGCCAGCAGCTTGGGGCCCTTGCAGGCCTCCTACGAGCAGTACTTC.

CDR3: CASRTYRGQWNTEAFF. CDR3 nucleotides: TGTGCCAGCCGCACCTACAGGGGGCAATGGAACACTGAAGCTTTCTTT. This rearrangement joins TRBV27 to TRBJ1-1; 9 bases fit TRBD1. Losses at the gene ends were 8 bases for V and 1 base for J; bases not matched to a gene: 11. Germline assignment: CDR1 MNHEY and CDR2 SMNVEV (reference sequence). This CDR3 comprises 16 residues.

This clone was found once. The rearrangement links TRBV5-4 to TRBJ2-5; perhaps TRBD2 as D (6 bases). V lost 2 bases to trimming and J lost 5 bases, with 16 bases between them. Germline V CDR1 and CDR2: SGHNT, YYREEE (reference sequence). The CDR3 runs 15 residues. The CDR3: CASSLSGVVAETQYF. CDR3 in DNA: TGTGCCAGCAGCTTATCGGGGGTGGTAGCGGAGACCCAGTACTTC.

This clone was found once. The chain carries TRBV15 and TRBJ2-2, with TRBD2 as a possible D gene (5 bases). CDR3 length equals 14 residues. Trimming left V 4 bases short and J 4 bases short, with 10 bases between. Looked up from germline, CDR1 is LNHNV and CDR2 is YYDKDF (reference sequence). The CDR3 DNA follows: TGTGCCACCAGCAATACTGGACTCACCGGGGAGCTGTTTTTT. Protein sequence: CATSNTGLTGELFF. The full variable domain, completed using reference TRBV15 and TRBJ2-2, is DAMVIQNPRYQVTQFGKPVTLSCSQTLNHNVMYWYQQKSSQAPKLLFHYYDKDFNNEADTPDNFQSRRPNTSFCFLDIRSPGLGDTAMYLCATSNTGLTGELFFGEGSRLTVL.

The chain couples TRBV23-1 to TRBJ2-7; 9 nucleotides agree with TRBD1. TRBV23-1 is an open reading frame whose function is uncertain. The CDR3 length is 17 residues. V was clipped by 6 bases and J by 2 bases; unmatched bases: 14. The CDR3 DNA follows: TGCGCCAGCAGCCCTAATTGCCGACAGGGGGGTACCTACGAGCAGTACTTC. This codes for CASSPNCRQGGTYEQYF.

The table lists this clone with a few counts. The chain combines TRBV6-5 with TRBJ1-4; D ambiguous. Germline CDR1 is MNHEY and CDR2 is SVGAGI. V lost 2 bases to trimming and J lost 6 bases, with 10 bases between them. The CDR3 has 14 amino acids. CDR3 nucleotide sequence: TGTGCCAGCAGTTACGAGTACCGTGATGAAAAACTGTTTTTT. Residues: CASSYEYRDEKLFF.

V gene TRBV10-3 combines with J gene TRBJ2-3; the match to TRBD2 covers 10 bases. V dropped 6 bases and J dropped 0; count of bases not matched to a gene: 3. CDR1 is ENHRY, CDR2 SYGVKD, per germline. This CDR3 spans 15 amino acids. CDR3 residues: CAIRKRGGSTDTQYF. In DNA, the CDR3 is TGTGCCATCAGGAAGCGGGGGGGAAGCACAGATACGCAGTATTTT.

The chain recombines TRBV5-6 with TRBJ1-1; tentatively, D is TRBD1 (5 bases). The V and J ends lost 0 bases and 8 bases respectively, with 11 bases between them. The CDR3 has 13 amino acids. Germline V CDR1 and CDR2: SGHDT, YYEEEE. The CDR3 DNA is TGTGCCAGCAGCTTGGTCACGGCAGGGGAAGCTTTCTTT. It specifies CASSLVTAGEAFF.

This chain links TRBV4-2 with TRBJ2-7; D is perhaps TRBD2 (6 bases). CDR1 and CDR2 (germline): LGHNA, YNFKEQ. The CDR3 spans 17 residues. The V end was cut by 1 base, the J end by 4 bases, with 20 bases between. The CDR3 here is CASSQGVFGTPPYEQYF. The CDR3 DNA is TGTGCCAGCAGCCAAGGGGTTTTCGGGACTCCACCTTACGAGCAGTACTTC.

The gene calls are TRBV30 and TRBJ2-7, with D tentatively TRBD2 (5 bases). Trimming shortened V by 2 bases and J by 0 bases, and 17 bases separated the two germline ends. The germline CDR1 and CDR2 sequences are GTSNPN and SVGIG (reference sequence). This CDR3 spans 16 amino acids. The CDR3 bases are TGTGCCTGGAGTAAGCGGTTCCGGCCGAGCTCCTACGAGCAGTACTTC. Translating gives CAWSKRFRPSSYEQYF.